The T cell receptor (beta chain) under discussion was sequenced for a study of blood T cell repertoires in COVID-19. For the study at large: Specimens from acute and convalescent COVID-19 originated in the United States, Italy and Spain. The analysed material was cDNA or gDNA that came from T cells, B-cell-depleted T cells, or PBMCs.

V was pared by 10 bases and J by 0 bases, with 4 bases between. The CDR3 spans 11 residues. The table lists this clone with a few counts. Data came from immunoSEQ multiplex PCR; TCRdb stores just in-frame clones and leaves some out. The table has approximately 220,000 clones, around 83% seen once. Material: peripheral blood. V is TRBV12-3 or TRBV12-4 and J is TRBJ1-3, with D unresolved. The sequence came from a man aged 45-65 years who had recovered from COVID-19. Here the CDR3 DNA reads TGTGCCATTCGCTCTGGAAACACCATATATTTT. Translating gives CAIRSGNTIYF.